Detailed here is one TCR beta chain. The antigen is undetermined. V shed 4 bases, J shed 6 bases, and the junction held 7 bases outside the gene matches. Germline assignment: CDR1 SGHNT and CDR2 YYREEE (reference sequence). CDR3 length: 16 amino acids. This sample was taken from a study of siplizumab effects on memory and regulatory T cells. Study information: In pairs, mixed lymphocyte reactions were done either with siplizumab at 0.9 to 1 ug/mL or without any drug present. General study results and limits: The naive T cell population seemed more diverse than memory cells and seemed a major contributor to the alloresponse. Naive or memory phenotype assignment was not possible for roughly 80-97% of proliferating CD4+ or CD8+ clones. Most alloreactive clones went unmapped to unstimulated subsets; only a minor fraction mapped.

Only in-frame clones appear in the TCRdb table, and some are missing; sequencing was by immunoSEQ multiplex PCR. This sample has 10,000 or so clones, with around 46% found just once. Responder and stimulator cells in the mixed lymphocyte reaction were cultured together for five to six days at 37°C. This chain uses TRBV5-4 with TRBJ2-1, with 13 bases that match TRBD2. The TCR was taken from a human donor in good health; the cells came from an allogeneic mixed lymphocyte reaction. Input material: CFSE-low (dividing) CD4+ T cells sorted from an allogeneic mixed lymphocyte reaction. The DNA of the CDR3 is TGTGCCAGCAGCCTCACAAGGACTAGCGGGAGCAATGAGCAGTTCTTC. The encoded protein is CASSLTRTSGSNEQFF.